Sequencing of this TCR beta chain was carried out in a study of spatial heterogeneity in lung cancer. Time point indicated: blood at routine non-recurrence follow-up after resection. Unsorted samples of tumor, nontumor lung or frozen PBMC had their whole RNA sequenced. This clonotype was seen repeatedly, ten times or more. The presence of a unique molecular identifier marked each TCR cDNA molecule. MiXCR, run by TCRdb on the 5' RACE reads, gives a single entry per CDR3 protein. The profile shows about 120,000 distinct CDR3 sequences, more than 10% of them singletons. Sequencing used PBMCs, obtained at follow-up. The sequence derives from a male donor with early-stage non-small cell lung cancer.

In DNA, the CDR3 is TGTGCCAGTACTCAGGCCCGGGGCACTGAAGCTTTCTTT. Its protein is CASTQARGTEAFF. The rearrangement uses TRBV11-1 and TRBJ1-1; D call uncertain. The CDR3 sequence is 13 residues long. V was pared by 9 bases and J by 4 bases, with 15 bases between. Germline lookup yields CDR1 SGHAT and CDR2 FQDESV (reference sequence).